This T cell receptor beta chain was recorded in a study of PD-1 blockade in classical Hodgkin lymphoma. Points on this clone: Its antigen remains unidentified.

Data came from immunoSEQ multiplex PCR; TCRdb stores just in-frame clones and leaves some out. Among approximately 160,000 clones, less than 80% were seen once, and the ten largest hold approximately 9.6%. From germline, CDR1 is SGHVS and CDR2 FQNEAQ. The CDR3 runs 14 residues. V was shortened by 5 bases and J by 9 bases, with 16 bases between the two germline ends. General study points: Significantly greater TCR diversity emerged by C4D1 in CD4+ cells but not CD8+ cells. Those achieving complete response showed baseline diversity like newly diagnosed patients. According to reports, newly diagnosed patients had lower baseline TCR diversity than healthy donors, and relapsed/refractory patients had lower baseline TCR diversity still.

No patient escaped relapse after autologous stem cell transplantation, and brentuximab vedotin exposure varied. The sample was peripheral blood mononuclear cells (PBMCs), taken before the second cycle of nivolumab. The TCR comes from a human donor with classical Hodgkin lymphoma. The chain has TRBV7-8 and TRBJ2-2; D is ambiguous. DNA for the CDR3: TGTGCCAGCAGCATTCAAACAGTACCGCGGGAGCTGTTTTTT. The encoded protein is CASSIQTVPRELFF.